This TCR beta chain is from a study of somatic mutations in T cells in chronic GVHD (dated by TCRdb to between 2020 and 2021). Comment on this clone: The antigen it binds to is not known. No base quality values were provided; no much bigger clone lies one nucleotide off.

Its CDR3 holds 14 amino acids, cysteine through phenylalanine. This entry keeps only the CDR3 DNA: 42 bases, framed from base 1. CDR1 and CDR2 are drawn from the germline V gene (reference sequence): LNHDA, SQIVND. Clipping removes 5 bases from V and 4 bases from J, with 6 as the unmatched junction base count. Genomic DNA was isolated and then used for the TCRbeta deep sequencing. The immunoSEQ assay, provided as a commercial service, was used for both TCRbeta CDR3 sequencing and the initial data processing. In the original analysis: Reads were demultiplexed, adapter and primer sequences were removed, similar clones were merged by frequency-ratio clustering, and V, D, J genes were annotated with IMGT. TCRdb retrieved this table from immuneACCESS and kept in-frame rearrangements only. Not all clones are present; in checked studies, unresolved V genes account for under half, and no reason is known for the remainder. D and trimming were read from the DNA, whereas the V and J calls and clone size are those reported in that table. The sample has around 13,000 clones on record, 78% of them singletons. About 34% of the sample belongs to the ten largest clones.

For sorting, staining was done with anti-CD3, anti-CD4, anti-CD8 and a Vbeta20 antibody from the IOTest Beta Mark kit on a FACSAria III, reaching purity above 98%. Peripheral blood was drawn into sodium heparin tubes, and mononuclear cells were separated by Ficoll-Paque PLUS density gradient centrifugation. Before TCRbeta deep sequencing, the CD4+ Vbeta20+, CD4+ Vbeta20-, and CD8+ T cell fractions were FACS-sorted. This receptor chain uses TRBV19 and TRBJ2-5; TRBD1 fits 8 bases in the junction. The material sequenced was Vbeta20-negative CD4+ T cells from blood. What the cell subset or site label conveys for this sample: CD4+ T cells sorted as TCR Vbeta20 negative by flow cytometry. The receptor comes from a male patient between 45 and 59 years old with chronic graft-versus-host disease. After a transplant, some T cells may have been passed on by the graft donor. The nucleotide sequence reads TGTGCCAGTAGTCCAGGACAGGGAGTAGAGACCCAGTACTTC. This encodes CASSPGQGVETQYF.